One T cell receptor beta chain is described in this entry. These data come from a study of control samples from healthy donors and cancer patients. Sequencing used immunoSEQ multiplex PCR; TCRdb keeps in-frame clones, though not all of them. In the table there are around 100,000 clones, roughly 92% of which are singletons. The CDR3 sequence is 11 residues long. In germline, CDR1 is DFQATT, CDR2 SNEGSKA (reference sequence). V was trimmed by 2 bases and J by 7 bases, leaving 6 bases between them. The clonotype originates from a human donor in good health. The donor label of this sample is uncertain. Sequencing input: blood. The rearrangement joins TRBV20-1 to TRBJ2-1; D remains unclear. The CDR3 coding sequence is TGCAGTGCTAGAAAGTGGAATGAGCAGTTCTTC. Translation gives CSARKWNEQFF.